The TCR beta chain under discussion was sequenced for a study of shared clonotypes between healthy human individuals. About the study: Three plates were used per donor for CD4 naive, three for CD4 memory, two for CD8 naive and one for CD8 memory.

TCRdb's table, derived via immunoSEQ multiplex PCR, lists solely in-frame clones and lacks some. The data show 2 million to 2.5 million clones, 93% seen once. Comments on this clone: Its antigen is not known.

CDR3 length: 16 residues. V dropped 7 bases and J dropped 8 bases, with 24 bases sitting between them. Germline V gene sequence: CDR1 ENHRY, CDR2 SYGVKD. Study results and caveats: Among the subsets, naive ones generally showed larger estimated richness than memory ones.

The sequence derives from a man between 18 and 29 years old in good health. Some clones in this sample may be carry-over from other donors' samples. The chain recombines TRBV10-3 with TRBJ2-1; D gene unclear. The specimen was naive CD4+ T cells from PBMCs. Subset reported: CD45RA+ positively selected. CDR3 in amino acids: CAITADSGSSFDEQFF. The CDR3 DNA follows: TGTGCCATCACCGCTGACTCCGGGTCCTCTTTCGATGAGCAGTTCTTC.